The 17 T cell receptor beta chains below were found in one sample sequenced in a study of molecular identifiers for immune sequencing clone quantification. TCRdb reprocessed the PCR reads via MiXCR and lists one record per CDR3 protein. The repertoire has about 40,000 distinct CDR3 sequences, about 18% of them found once; the top ten carry about 7.4%. The material sequenced was naive CD8+ T cells from blood, with Jurkat cell RNA spiked in. Subset reported: FACS-sorted CD8+CD4-CCR7+CD45RA+ naive T cells. All receptors derive from a human donor in good health. Some libraries in this study had Jurkat cell RNA spiked in.

Many counts were recorded for this clonotype. At one end, the junction sequence differs from germline, possibly due to a read error. The chain has TRBV6-2 or TRBV6-3 and TRBJ2-7, with 9 bases lining up with TRBD2. In germline, CDR1 is MNHEY, CDR2 SVGEGT. This CDR3 spans 13 amino acids. In nucleotides, the CDR3 is TGTGCCAGCAGTGACGTAGCGGGAGAGCCGGAGGACTTC. Protein product: CASSDVAGEPEDF.

This clonotype was seen ten or more times. V and J are TRBV4-2 and TRBJ2-3; D call uncertain. The germline V gene encodes CDR1 LGHNA and CDR2 YNFKEQ. The CDR3 runs to 18 residues. V lost 1 base and J 2 bases, leaving 19 bases between the germline ends. DNA for the CDR3: TGTGCCAGCAGCCAAGTGGGTATTTGGGCGGAGAACACAGATACGCAGTATTTT. Protein: CASSQVGIWAENTDTQYF.

This clonotype appeared many times. This chain links TRBV6-2 or TRBV6-3 with TRBJ2-7, with D tentatively TRBD2 (6 bases). V was cut by 3 bases and J by 5 bases, with 17 bases left in between. Germline assignment: CDR1 MNHEY and CDR2 SVGEGT. This CDR3 has 15 residues. The CDR3 DNA sequence: TGTGCCAGCAGTTATGAACGGGAGTTTACCGACGAGCAGTACTTC. Translated, it gives CASSYEREFTDEQYF.

This clonotype has a count of ten or more. J is TRBJ2-1 and V is TRBV10-3, with D tentatively TRBD1 (6 bases). V gave up 8 bases and J gave up 8 bases, with 16 bases separating them. The CDR3 is 13 residues long. In germline, CDR1 is ENHRY, CDR2 SYGVKD. CDR3 coding DNA: TGTGCCATCGAGGACAGACTCACCGATGAGCAGTTCTTC. Its translation is CAIEDRLTDEQFF.

A word on this clonotype: A read error may explain this, as a much larger clone is one base away. The chain employs TRBV6-5 and TRBJ2-7, with a possible D match to TRBD2 (6 bases). Germline V CDR1 and CDR2: MNHEY, SVGAGI. The V end was cut by 10 bases, the J end by 0 bases, with 22 bases between. This CDR3 comprises 16 residues. The CDR3 here is CANRAEAGTPSYEQYF. The CDR3 region has the DNA TGTGCCAACAGAGCCGAAGCCGGGACTCCCTCCTACGAGCAGTACTTC.

At least ten counts were recorded for this clonotype. The CDR3 spells CASSLIRELAKNIQYF. In DNA form, the CDR3 reads TGTGCCAGCAGCTTAATTCGGGAACTAGCCAAAAACATTCAGTACTTC. V and J are TRBV7-3 and TRBJ2-4, with TRBD2 as a possible D gene (5 bases). Between the trimmed V and J ends, which lost 1 base and 0 bases, there was a span of 10 bases. CDR1 is SGHTA and CDR2 is FQGTGA in the germline V gene. This CDR3 is 16 amino acids long.

Concerning this clonotype: A much bigger clone sits one base away, suggesting this may be a read error. This sequence joins TRBV6-2 or TRBV6-3 and TRBJ2-1; D unclear. The CDR3 contains 12 residues. Germline V gene sequence: CDR1 MNHEY, CDR2 SVGEGT. The CDR3 protein is CASNVVGNVQFF. The CDR3 bases are TGTGCCAGCAACGTGGTGGGGAATGTGCAGTTCTTC.

Many counts were recorded for this clonotype. The chain carries TRBV20-1 and TRBJ2-7; unclear D gene. The germline CDR1 and CDR2 sequences are DFQATT and SNEGSKA (reference sequence). V lost 1 base, J lost 3 bases, and 10 bases lay in between. The CDR3 consists of 13 residues. The CDR3 DNA sequence: TGCAGTGCTAGAGCTTCTAGATACTACGAGCAGTACTTC. Translated, it gives CSARASRYYEQYF.

There are many counts of this clonotype. The V call is TRBV5-1, the J call TRBJ2-7; D not certain. The CDR3 has 12 amino acids. Trimming shortened V by 3 bases and J by 3 bases, and 7 bases separated the two germline ends. Germline-derived CDR1 and CDR2 are SGHRS and YFSETQ. CDR3 coding DNA: TGCGCCAGCAGCTATGAGGTCTACGAGCAGTACTTC. Translating it yields CASSYEVYEQYF.

By proportion, this clonotype is medium-sized. CDR3 sequence: CSARDDSRDRGVNEQYF. CDR3 coding DNA: TGCAGTGCTAGAGACGACTCCCGGGACAGGGGGGTGAACGAGCAGTACTTC. The chain combines TRBV20-1 with TRBJ2-7; TRBD1 aligns across 11 bases. CDR1 and CDR2 (germline): DFQATT, SNEGSKA (reference sequence). This CDR3 region has 17 residues. The V gene end was trimmed by 0 bases and the J gene end by 5 bases; junction bases not matched to a gene: 12.

This clonotype has a handful of counts. J is TRBJ1-1 and V is TRBV13, with 7 bases matching TRBD1. Trimming took 6 bases from V and 6 from J; bases not matched to a gene: 10. The CDR3 is 14 amino acids. CDR1 is PRHDT, CDR2 FYEKMQ, per germline (reference sequence). Here the CDR3 DNA reads TGTGCCAGCAGAACCGGGACAGTAGAGCCTGAAGCTTTCTTT. It encodes CASRTGTVEPEAFF.

This clonotype was counted ten times or more. V usage is TRBV18 and J usage is TRBJ2-3; TRBD2 might be the D (6 bases). Trimming removed 3 bases at V and 3 bases at J, with 10 bases between. Germline V gene lookup returns CDR1 KGHSH and CDR2 LQKENI. The CDR3 is made up of 14 amino acids. The CDR3 bases are TGTGCCAGCTCACCGGCGGGGCCGACAGATACGCAGTATTTT. Protein product: CASSPAGPTDTQYF.

There are many counts of this clonotype. The J gene is TRBJ2-7, the V gene TRBV27, with D maybe TRBD2 (6 bases). V was cut by 6 bases and J by 2 bases, with 14 bases left in between. This CDR3 is built from 14 residues. In germline, CDR1 is MNHEY, CDR2 SMNVEV (reference sequence). The CDR3 reads CASSKGLTAYEQYF. Written as DNA, the CDR3 is TGTGCCAGCAGCAAGGGACTTACCGCCTACGAGCAGTACTTC.

In its sample, this clonotype was seen many times. The rearrangement joins TRBV7-2 to TRBJ2-7; no definite D call. This CDR3 has 16 amino acids. In germline, CDR1 is SGHTA, CDR2 FQGNSA. Trimming shortened V by 2 bases and J by 5 bases, and 19 bases separated the two germline ends. CDR3 sequence (DNA): TGTGCCAGCAGCTTAACCCCTAACGGACCTGGTGACGAGCAGTACTTC. Encoded protein: CASSLTPNGPGDEQYF.

There are many counts of this clonotype. V is TRBV12-3 or TRBV12-4 and J is TRBJ2-7; tentative D call: TRBD1 (6 bases). Trimming took off 3 bases at V and 4 bases at J, with 13 bases between the two ends. This CDR3 region has 14 residues. This chain's CDR3 is CASSLAGVGYEQYF. CDR3 in DNA: TGTGCCAGCAGTTTGGCAGGGGTAGGGTACGAGCAGTACTTC.

This rearrangement joins TRBV9 to TRBJ2-5, with D unclear. The CDR3 consists of 14 residues. V gave up 4 bases and J gave up 5 bases, with 15 bases separating them. From germline, CDR1 is SGDLS and CDR2 YYNGEE. The CDR3 DNA follows: TGTGCCAGCAGCCCCTCGAGAGGCTTGGAGACCCAGTACTTC. Translated: CASSPSRGLETQYF. The complete variable domain, with remaining parts taken from reference TRBV9 and TRBJ2-5, reads DSGVTQTPKHLITATGQRVTLRCSPRSGDLSVYWYQQSLDQGLQFLIQYYNGEERAKGNILERFSAQQFPDLHSELNLSSLELGDSALYFCASSPSRGLETQYFGPGTRLLVL.

In its sample, this clonotype was seen a few times. The V and J genes are TRBV28 and TRBJ2-1; D is uncertain. Germline-derived CDR1 and CDR2 are MDHEN and SYDVKM. V was trimmed by 7 bases and J by 2 bases, leaving 6 bases between them. The CDR3 loop spans 12 amino acids. The CDR3 sequence: CASNSPYNEQFF. In DNA form, the CDR3 reads TGTGCCAGCAATTCCCCCTACAATGAGCAGTTCTTC.